This T cell receptor beta chain was profiled in a study of Graves' ophthalmopathy and Graves' hyperthyroidism. Study overall: The blood sample was drawn at first diagnosis and before any treatment.

The CDR3 covers 13 residues. Between the trimmed V and J ends, which lost 3 bases and 3 bases, there was a span of 7 bases. Per the germline V gene, CDR1 is SGHRS and CDR2 is YFSETQ. Regarding the study as a whole: A classifier, a 13-signature model, separated ophthalmopathy from stable hyperthyroidism with 85% to 90% sensitivity and about 81% specificity. The majority of expanded thyroid clonotypes above 0.001 frequency also occurred in blood.

Notes on this clonotype: What it recognizes is unknown.

Ophthalmopathy was moderately-to-severely active, CAS at least 3, NOSPECS at least 4, lasting under 3 months. For repertoire sequencing, the TCR beta CDR3 regions were amplified from RNA transcripts. Following a first-round RT-PCR that used HTBI primers, a second-round multiplex PCR was carried out. In TCRdb, the multiplex PCR reads were re-called with MiXCR into one record per CDR3 protein. The sample includes 170,000 or so distinct CDR3 sequences, 35% to 50% of them seen just once. The rearrangement links TRBV5-1 to TRBJ1-5; D call uncertain. The sequence derives from a young man with Graves' ophthalmopathy. Sequenced material: peripheral blood. The CDR3 region has the DNA TGCGCCAGCAGCTCGGAACCCAATCAGCCCCAGCATTTT. This gives the protein CASSSEPNQPQHF.